This T cell receptor beta chain derives from a study of technical replicates of blood from a few donors. The protocol was immunoSEQ multiplex PCR, while the TCRdb copy is restricted to in-frame clones and leaves out a portion. The profile covers nearly 80,000 clones, with around 94% appearing a single time and about 0.36% taken by the ten largest. Germline V gene sequence: CDR1 SNHLY, CDR2 FYNNEI. Trimming took 5 bases from V and 2 from J, leaving 12 bases between them. The CDR3 runs to 14 residues. This TCR derives from a human donor in good health. The sample consisted of T cells isolated from PBMCs. The genes are TRBV2 and TRBJ1-1; tentatively, D is TRBD1 (5 bases). This chain's CDR3 is CASSTGSLNTEAFF. CDR3 DNA: TGTGCCAGCAGTACAGGTTCCCTTAACACTGAAGCTTTCTTT.